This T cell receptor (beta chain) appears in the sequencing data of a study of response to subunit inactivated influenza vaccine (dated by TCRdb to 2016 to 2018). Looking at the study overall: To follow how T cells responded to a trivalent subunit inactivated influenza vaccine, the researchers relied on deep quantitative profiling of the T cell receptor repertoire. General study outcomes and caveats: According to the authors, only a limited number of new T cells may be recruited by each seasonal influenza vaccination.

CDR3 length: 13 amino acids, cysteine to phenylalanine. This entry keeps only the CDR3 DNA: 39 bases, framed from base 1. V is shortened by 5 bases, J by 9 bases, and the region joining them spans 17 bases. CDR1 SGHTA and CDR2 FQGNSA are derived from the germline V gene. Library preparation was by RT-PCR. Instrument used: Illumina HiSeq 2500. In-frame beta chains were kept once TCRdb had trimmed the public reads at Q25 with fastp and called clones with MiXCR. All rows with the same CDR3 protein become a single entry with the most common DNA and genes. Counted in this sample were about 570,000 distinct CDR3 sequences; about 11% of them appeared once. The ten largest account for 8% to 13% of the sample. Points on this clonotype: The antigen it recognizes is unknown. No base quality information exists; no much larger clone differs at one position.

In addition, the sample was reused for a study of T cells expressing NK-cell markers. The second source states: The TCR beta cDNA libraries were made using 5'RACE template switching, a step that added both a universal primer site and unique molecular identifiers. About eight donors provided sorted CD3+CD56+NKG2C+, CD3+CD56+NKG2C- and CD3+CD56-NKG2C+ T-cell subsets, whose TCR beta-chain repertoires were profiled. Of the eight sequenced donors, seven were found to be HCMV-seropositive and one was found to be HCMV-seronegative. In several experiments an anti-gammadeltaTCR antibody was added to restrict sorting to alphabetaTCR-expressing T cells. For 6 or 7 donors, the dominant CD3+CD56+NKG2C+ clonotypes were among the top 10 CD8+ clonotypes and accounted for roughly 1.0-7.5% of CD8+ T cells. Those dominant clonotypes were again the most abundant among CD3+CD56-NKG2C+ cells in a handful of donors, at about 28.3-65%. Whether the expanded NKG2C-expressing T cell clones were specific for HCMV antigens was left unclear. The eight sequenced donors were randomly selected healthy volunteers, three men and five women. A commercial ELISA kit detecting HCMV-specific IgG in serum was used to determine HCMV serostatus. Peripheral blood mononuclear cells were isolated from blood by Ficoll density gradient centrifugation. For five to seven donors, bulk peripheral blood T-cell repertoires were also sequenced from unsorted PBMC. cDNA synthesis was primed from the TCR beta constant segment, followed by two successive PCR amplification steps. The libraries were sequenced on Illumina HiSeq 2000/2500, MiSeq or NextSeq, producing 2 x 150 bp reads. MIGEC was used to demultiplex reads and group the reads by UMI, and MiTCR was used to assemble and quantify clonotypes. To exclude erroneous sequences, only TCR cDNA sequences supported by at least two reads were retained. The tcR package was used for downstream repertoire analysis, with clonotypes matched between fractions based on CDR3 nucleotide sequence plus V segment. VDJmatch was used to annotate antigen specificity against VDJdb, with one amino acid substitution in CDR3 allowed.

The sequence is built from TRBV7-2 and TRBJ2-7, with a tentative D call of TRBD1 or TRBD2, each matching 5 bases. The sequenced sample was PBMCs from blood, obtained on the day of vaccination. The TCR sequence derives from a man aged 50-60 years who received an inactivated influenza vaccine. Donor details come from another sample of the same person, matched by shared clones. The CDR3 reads CASSLQEASGQYF. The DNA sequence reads TGTGCCAGCAGCCTACAGGAGGCGAGCGGGCAGTACTTC.